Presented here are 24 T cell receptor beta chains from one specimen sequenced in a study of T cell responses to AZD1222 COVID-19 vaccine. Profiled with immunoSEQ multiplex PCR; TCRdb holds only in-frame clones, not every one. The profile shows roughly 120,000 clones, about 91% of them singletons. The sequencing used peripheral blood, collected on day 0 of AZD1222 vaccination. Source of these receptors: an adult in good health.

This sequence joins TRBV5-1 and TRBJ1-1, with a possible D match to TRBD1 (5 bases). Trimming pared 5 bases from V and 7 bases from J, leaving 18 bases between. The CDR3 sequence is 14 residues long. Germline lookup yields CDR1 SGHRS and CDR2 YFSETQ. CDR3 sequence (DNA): TGCGCCAGCAGTCTGGGGGGAGTTAATGGTGAAGCTTTCTTT. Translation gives CASSLGGVNGEAFF. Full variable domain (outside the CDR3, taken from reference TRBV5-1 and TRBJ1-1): KAGVTQTPRYLIKTRGQQVTLSCSPISGHRSVSWYQQTPGQGLQFLFEYFSETQRNKGNFPGRFSGRQFSNSRSEMNVSTLELGDSALYLCASSLGGVNGEAFFGQGTRLTVV.

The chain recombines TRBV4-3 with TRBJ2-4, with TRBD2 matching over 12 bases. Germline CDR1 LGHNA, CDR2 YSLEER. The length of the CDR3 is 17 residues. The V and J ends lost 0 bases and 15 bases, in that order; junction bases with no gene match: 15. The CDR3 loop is CASSQDLSTSGRPVPYF. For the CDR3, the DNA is TGCGCCAGCAGCCAAGATCTATCTACTAGCGGGAGGCCCGTACCGTACTTC.

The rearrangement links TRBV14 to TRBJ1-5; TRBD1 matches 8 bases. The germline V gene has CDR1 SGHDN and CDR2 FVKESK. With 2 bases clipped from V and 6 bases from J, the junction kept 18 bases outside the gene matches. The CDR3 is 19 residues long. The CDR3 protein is CASSQKGPQDREGFQPQHF. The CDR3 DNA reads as TGTGCCAGCAGCCAAAAAGGTCCCCAGGACAGGGAGGGCTTTCAGCCCCAGCATTTT. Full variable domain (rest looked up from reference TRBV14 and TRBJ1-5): EAGVTQFPSHSVIEKGQTVTLRCDPISGHDNLYWYRRVMGKEIKFLLHFVKESKQDESGMPNNRFLAERTGGTYSTLKVQPAELEDSGVYFCASSQKGPQDREGFQPQHFGDGTRLSIL.

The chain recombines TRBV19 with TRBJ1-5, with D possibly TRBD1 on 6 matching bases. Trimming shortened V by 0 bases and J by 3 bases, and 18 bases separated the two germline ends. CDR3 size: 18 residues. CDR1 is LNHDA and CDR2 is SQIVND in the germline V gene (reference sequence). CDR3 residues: CASSIDPQGKGNNQPQHF. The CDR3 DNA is TGTGCCAGTAGTATAGATCCTCAGGGGAAGGGTAACAATCAGCCCCAGCATTTT.

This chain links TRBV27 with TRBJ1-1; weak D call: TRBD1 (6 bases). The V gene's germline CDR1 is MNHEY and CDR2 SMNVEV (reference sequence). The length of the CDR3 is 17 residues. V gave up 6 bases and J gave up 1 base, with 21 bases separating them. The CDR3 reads CASSLTGAGDQNTEAFF. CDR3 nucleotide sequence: TGTGCCAGCAGCCTTACGGGGGCCGGCGACCAGAACACTGAAGCTTTCTTT.

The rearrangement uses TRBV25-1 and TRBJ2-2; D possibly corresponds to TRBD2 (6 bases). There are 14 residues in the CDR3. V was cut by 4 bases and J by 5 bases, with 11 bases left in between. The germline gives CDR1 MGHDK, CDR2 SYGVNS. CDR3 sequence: CASSGVGSTGELFF. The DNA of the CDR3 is TGTGCCAGCAGTGGGGTCGGGAGTACCGGGGAGCTGTTTTTT.

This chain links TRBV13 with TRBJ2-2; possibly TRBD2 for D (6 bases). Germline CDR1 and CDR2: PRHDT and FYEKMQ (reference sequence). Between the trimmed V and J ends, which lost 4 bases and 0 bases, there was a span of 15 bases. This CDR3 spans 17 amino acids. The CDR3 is CASSWSLAVSNTGELFF. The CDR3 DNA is TGTGCCAGCAGCTGGAGTTTAGCGGTTTCGAACACCGGGGAGCTGTTTTTT.

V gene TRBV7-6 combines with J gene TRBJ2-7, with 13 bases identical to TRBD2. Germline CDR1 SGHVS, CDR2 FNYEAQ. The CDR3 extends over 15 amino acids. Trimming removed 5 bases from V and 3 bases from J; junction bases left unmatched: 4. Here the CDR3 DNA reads TGTGCCAGCAGCCCAGGGACTAGCGGGAACTACGAGCAGTACTTC. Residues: CASSPGTSGNYEQYF.

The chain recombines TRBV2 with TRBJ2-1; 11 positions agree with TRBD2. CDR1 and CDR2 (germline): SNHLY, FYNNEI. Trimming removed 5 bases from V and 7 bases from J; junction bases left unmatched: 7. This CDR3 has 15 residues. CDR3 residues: CASSPIAGGPNEQFF. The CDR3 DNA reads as TGTGCCAGCAGTCCAATAGCGGGAGGGCCGAATGAGCAGTTCTTC.

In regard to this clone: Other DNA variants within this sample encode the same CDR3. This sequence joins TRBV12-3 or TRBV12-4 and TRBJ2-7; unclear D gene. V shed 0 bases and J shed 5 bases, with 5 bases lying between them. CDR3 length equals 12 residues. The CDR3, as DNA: TGTGCCAGCAGTTTAGCCCGACACGAGCAGTACTTC. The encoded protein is CASSLARHEQYF.

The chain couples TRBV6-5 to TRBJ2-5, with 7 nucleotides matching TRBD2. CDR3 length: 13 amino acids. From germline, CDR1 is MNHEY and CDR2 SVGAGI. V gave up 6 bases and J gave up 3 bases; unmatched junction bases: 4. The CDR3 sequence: CASSYGLEETQYF. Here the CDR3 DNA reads TGTGCCAGCAGCTATGGACTAGAAGAGACCCAGTACTTC.

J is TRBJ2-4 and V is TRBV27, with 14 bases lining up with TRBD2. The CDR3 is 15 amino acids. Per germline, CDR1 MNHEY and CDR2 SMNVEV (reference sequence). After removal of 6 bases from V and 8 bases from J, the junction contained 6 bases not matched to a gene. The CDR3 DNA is TGTGCCAGCAGCTGGACTAGCGGGAGGTTTGACATTCAGTACTTC. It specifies CASSWTSGRFDIQYF.

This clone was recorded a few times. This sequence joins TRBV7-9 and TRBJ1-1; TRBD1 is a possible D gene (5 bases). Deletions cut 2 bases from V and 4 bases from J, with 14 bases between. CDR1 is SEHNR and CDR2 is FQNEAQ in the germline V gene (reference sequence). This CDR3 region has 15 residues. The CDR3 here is CASSLSGGKSTEAFF. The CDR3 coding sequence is TGTGCCAGCAGCTTATCGGGGGGGAAGAGCACTGAAGCTTTCTTT.

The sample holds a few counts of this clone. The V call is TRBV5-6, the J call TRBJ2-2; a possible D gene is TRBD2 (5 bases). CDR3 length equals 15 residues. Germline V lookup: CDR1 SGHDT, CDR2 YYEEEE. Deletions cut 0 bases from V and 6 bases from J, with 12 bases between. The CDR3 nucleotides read TGTGCCAGCAGCTTGGGACCCTCGGAGGCCGGGGAGCTGTTTTTT. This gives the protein CASSLGPSEAGELFF.

CDR3 nucleotide sequence: TGTGCTAGTGGTTTGACCCTACGCGGGGTCAAGTCACCCCTCCACTTT. Its translation: CASGLTLRGVKSPLHF. The V gene is TRBV12-5, the J gene TRBJ1-6, with unresolved D. Germline V lookup: CDR1 LGHNT, CDR2 FRNRAP. With 2 bases removed from V and 10 bases from J, the gap between germline ends came to 18 bases. The CDR3 runs to 16 residues. The full variable domain, rest sourced from reference TRBV12-5 and TRBJ1-6, is DARVTQTPRHKVTEMGQEVTMRCQPILGHNTVFWYRQTMMQGLELLAYFRNRAPLDDSGMPKDRFSAEMPDATLATLKIQPSEPRDSAVYFCASGLTLRGVKSPLHFGNGTRLTVT.

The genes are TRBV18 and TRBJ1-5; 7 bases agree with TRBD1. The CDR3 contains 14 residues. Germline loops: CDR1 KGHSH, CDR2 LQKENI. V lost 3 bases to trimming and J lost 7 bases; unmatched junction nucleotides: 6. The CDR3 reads CASSPMTGFQPQHF. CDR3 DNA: TGTGCCAGCTCACCTATGACAGGGTTCCAGCCCCAGCATTTT.

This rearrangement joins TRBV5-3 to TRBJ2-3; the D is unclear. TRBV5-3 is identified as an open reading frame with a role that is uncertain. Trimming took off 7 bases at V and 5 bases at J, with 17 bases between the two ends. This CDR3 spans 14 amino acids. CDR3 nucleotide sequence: TGTGCCAGATACACTAACTGGACGGGAGATACGCAGTATTTT. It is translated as CARYTNWTGDTQYF.

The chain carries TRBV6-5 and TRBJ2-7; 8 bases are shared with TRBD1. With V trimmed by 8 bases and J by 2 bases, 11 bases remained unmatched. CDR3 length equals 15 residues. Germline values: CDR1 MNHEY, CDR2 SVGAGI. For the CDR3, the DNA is TGTGCCAGCGGGGGCTGGGACAGGAACACCTACGAGCAGTACTTC. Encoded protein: CASGGWDRNTYEQYF.

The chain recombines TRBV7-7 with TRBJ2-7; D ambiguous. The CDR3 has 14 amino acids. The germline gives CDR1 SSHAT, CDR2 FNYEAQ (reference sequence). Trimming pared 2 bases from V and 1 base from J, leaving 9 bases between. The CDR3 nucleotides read TGTGCCAGCAGCTTAAGCGTCAGTTCCTACGAGCAGTACTTC. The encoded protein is CASSLSVSSYEQYF. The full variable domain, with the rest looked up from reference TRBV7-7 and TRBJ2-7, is GAGVSQSPRYKVTKRGQDVTLRCDPISSHATLYWYQQALGQGPEFLTYFNYEAQPDKSGLPSDRFSAERPEGSISTLTIQRTEQRDSAMYRCASSLSVSSYEQYFGPGTRLTVT.

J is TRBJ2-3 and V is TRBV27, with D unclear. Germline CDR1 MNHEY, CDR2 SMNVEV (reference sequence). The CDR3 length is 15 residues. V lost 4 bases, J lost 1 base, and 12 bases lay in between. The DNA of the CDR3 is TGTGCCAGCAGTTCACCCTGGGTGGGCACAGATACGCAGTATTTT. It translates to CASSSPWVGTDTQYF.

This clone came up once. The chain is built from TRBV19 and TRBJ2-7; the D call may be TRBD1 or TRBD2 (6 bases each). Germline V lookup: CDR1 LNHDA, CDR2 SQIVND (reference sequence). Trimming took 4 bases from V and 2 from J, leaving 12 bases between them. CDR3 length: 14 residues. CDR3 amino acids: CASSNGGGAYEQYF. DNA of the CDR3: TGTGCCAGTAGTAACGGGGGCGGAGCCTACGAGCAGTACTTC.

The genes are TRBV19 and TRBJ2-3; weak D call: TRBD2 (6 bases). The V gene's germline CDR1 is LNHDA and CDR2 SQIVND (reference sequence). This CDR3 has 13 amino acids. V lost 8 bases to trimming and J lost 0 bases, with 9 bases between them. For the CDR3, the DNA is TGTGCCAGTTTGGGGACTAGCACAGATACGCAGTATTTT. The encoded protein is CASLGTSTDTQYF.

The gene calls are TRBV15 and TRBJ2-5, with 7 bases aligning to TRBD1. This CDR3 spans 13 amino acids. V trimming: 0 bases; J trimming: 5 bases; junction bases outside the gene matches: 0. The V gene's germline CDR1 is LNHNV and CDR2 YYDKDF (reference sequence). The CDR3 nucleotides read TGTGCCACCAGCAGAGACAGGGGGGAGACCCAGTACTTC. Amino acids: CATSRDRGETQYF.

The chain's CDR3 is CSAIRGYGYTF. The DNA of the CDR3 is TGCAGTGCCATTAGAGGCTATGGCTACACCTTC. The rearrangement uses TRBV20-1 and TRBJ1-2; D is ambiguous. The CDR3 spans 11 residues. V was clipped by 6 bases and J by 4 bases, with 9 bases between them. Germline CDR1 and CDR2: DFQATT and SNEGSKA (reference sequence).